These 28 T cell receptor beta chains share one sample of origin, sequenced in a study of CD8+CD57+ T cells in acquired aplastic anemia. The template for TCR beta VDJ and CDR3 sequence profiling was genomic DNA. TCRdb redid the calling of the reads with MiXCR, one entry per CDR3 protein. The sample has around 430,000 distinct CDR3 sequences; more than 25% are singletons. CD8+CD57+ cell expansion had been shown by flow cytometry in patients chosen for sequencing. Specimen: sorted CD4+, CD8+, or CD8+CD57+ T cells (not recorded which) from PBMCs. These receptors all come from a human donor with aplastic anemia.

Many counts were recorded for this clonotype. V usage is TRBV7-2 and J usage is TRBJ2-7; TRBD2 matches at 8 bases. The length of the CDR3 is 13 residues. The V gene end was trimmed by 3 bases and the J gene end by 6 bases; junction bases not matched to a gene: 4. In germline, CDR1 is SGHTA, CDR2 FQGNSA. The CDR3 DNA reads as TGTGCCAGCAGCTTGGGCCTAGCGGGCGAGCAGTACTTC. Translating it yields CASSLGLAGEQYF. The full variable domain, with the rest looked up from reference TRBV7-2 and TRBJ2-7, is GAGVSQSPSNKVTEKGKDVELRCDPISGHTALYWYRQSLGQGLEFLIYFQGNSAPDKSGLPSDRFSAERTGGSVSTLTIQRTQQEDSAVYLCASSLGLAGEQYFGPGTRLTVT.

This clonotype was detected ten times or more. The J gene is TRBJ2-1, the V gene TRBV15; tentatively, D is TRBD2 (5 bases). The ends were cut back, 5 bases at V and 0 bases at J, with 8 bases in the middle. The CDR3 spans 14 residues. CDR1 is LNHNV and CDR2 is YYDKDF in the germline V gene (reference sequence). CDR3 coding DNA: TGTGCCACCAGCCGGGAAAGCTCCTACAATGAGCAGTTCTTC. Residues: CATSRESSYNEQFF.

CDR3 region: CATSRGGTNYGYTF. DNA of the CDR3: TGTGCCACCAGCAGAGGGGGGACTAACTATGGCTACACCTTC. The gene calls are TRBV15 and TRBJ1-2; D may be TRBD1 (5 bases). From germline, CDR1 is LNHNV and CDR2 YYDKDF (reference sequence). The CDR3 covers 14 residues. The germline V and J ends were trimmed by 1 base and 0 bases, with 6 bases remaining between them.

This clonotype was counted a few times. This chain connects TRBV5-5 to TRBJ1-2; possible D gene TRBD1, 6 bases. The CDR3 spans 15 residues. V dropped 4 bases and J dropped 5 bases, with 18 bases sitting between them. Looked up from germline, CDR1 is SGHKS and CDR2 is YYEKEE (reference sequence). The CDR3 sequence: CASSRLGAGEYGYTF. DNA of the CDR3: TGTGCCAGCAGCCGCCTTGGGGCAGGGGAGTATGGCTACACCTTC.

This clonotype showed up many times. The chain combines TRBV29-1 with TRBJ1-1; no definite D call. This CDR3 is 13 amino acids long. Germline-derived CDR1 and CDR2 are SQVTM and ANQGSEA. The germline V and J ends were trimmed by 6 bases and 2 bases, with 13 bases remaining between them. The CDR3 DNA sequence: TGCAGCGTCGAGGTCTCCCCTAACACTGAAGCTTTCTTT. Translation: CSVEVSPNTEAFF.

This clonotype was counted only a few times. This chain connects TRBV6-1 to TRBJ2-1, with a possible D match to TRBD2 (6 bases). Germline V gene data show CDR1 as MNHNS and CDR2 as SASEGT. Trimming removed 5 bases at V and 2 bases at J, with 10 bases between. CDR3 length: 14 residues. CDR3 protein: CASSKGLAYNEQFF. CDR3 sequence (DNA): TGTGCCAGCAGTAAGGGACTCGCCTACAATGAGCAGTTCTTC.

Comments on this clonotype: A much larger clonotype is one base distant, so this may be a read error. This CDR3 reads CSVDEGNIDTQYF. The CDR3 bases are TGCAGCGTTGATGAGGGAAACATAGATACGCAGTATTTT. This chain connects TRBV29-1 to TRBJ2-3, with TRBD2 as a possible D gene (5 bases). V was cut by 3 bases and J by 5 bases, with 12 bases left in between. The CDR3 spans 13 residues. CDR1 SQVTM and CDR2 ANQGSEA come from the germline V gene.

The rearrangement uses TRBV5-6 and TRBJ2-6; D is unclear. Looked up from germline, CDR1 is SGHDT and CDR2 is YYEEEE. This CDR3 has 15 amino acids. Trimming stripped 3 bases from V and 2 bases from J, with 9 bases between. CDR3 amino acids: CASSSAGPGANVLTF. In nucleotides, the CDR3 is TGTGCCAGCAGCTCAGCAGGCCCTGGGGCCAACGTCCTGACTTTC. Looking up the rest from reference TRBV5-6 and TRBJ2-6 gives the full variable domain: DAGVTQSPTHLIKTRGQQVTLRCSPKSGHDTVSWYQQALGQGPQFIFQYYEEEERQRGNFPDRFSGHQFPNYSSELNVNALLLGDSALYLCASSSAGPGANVLTFGAGSRLTVL.

This clonotype was counted between two and nine times. V is TRBV5-1 and J is TRBJ2-7, with a weak D call TRBD1 (6 bases). The length of the CDR3 is 15 residues. Trimming cost V 0 bases and J 4 bases, with 14 bases left between them. Germline V gene lookup returns CDR1 SGHRS and CDR2 YFSETQ. The CDR3 reads CASSLVVVGAYEQYF. DNA of the CDR3: TGCGCCAGCAGCTTGGTTGTAGTGGGGGCATACGAGCAGTACTTC.

The chain uses TRBV12-3 or TRBV12-4 and TRBJ1-5, with 10 bases aligning to TRBD1. The V and J ends lost 6 bases and 2 bases, in that order; junction bases with no gene match: 7. The CDR3 is made up of 16 amino acids. CDR3 protein: CASSLRDRGGNQPQHF. In DNA, the CDR3 is TGTGCCAGCAGCCTCCGGGACAGGGGAGGCAATCAGCCCCAGCATTTT.

There are many counts of this clonotype. V gene TRBV2 combines with J gene TRBJ1-5, with a tentative D call TRBD1 (5 bases). Trimming shortened V by 6 bases and J by 3 bases, and 12 bases separated the two germline ends. The CDR3 covers 14 residues. Germline CDR1 and CDR2: SNHLY and FYNNEI. In nucleotides, the CDR3 is TGTGCCAGCAGGGAGACAGAAGTCAATCAGCCCCAGCATTTT. Its protein product is CASRETEVNQPQHF. The complete variable domain, with remaining parts taken from reference TRBV2 and TRBJ1-5, reads EPEVTQTPSHQVTQMGQEVILRCVPISNHLYFYWYRQILGQKVEFLVSFYNNEISEKSEIFDDQFSVERPDGSNFTLKIRSTKLEDSAMYFCASRETEVNQPQHFGDGTRLSIL.

This clonotype was recorded many times. V gene TRBV20-1 combines with J gene TRBJ1-2; the D is unclear. CDR1 is DFQATT, CDR2 SNEGSKA, per germline (reference sequence). V lost 0 bases and J lost 4, with 15 bases in between. This CDR3 has 15 residues. DNA for the CDR3: TGCAGTGCTAGAGATCGCCGGGGTAGAGGCTATGGCTACACCTTC. Encoded protein: CSARDRRGRGYGYTF.

The J gene is TRBJ1-4, the V gene TRBV11-2; D not resolved. This CDR3 is 16 amino acids long. The ends were cut back, 3 bases at V and 8 bases at J, with 19 bases in the middle. From germline, CDR1 is SGHAT and CDR2 FQNNGV. CDR3 DNA sequence: TGTGCCAGCAGCTTGGACCTCCGAGCAGCCAAAGAAAAACTGTTTTTT. This gives the protein CASSLDLRAAKEKLFF.

This clonotype appeared a few times. The J gene is TRBJ2-5, the V gene TRBV5-1, with 9 bases fitting TRBD2. Germline V CDR1 and CDR2: SGHRS, YFSETQ. With V trimmed by 1 base and J by 3 bases, 4 bases remained unmatched. This CDR3 has 15 residues. The CDR3 bases are TGCGCCAGCAGCTTGTCGACTAGCGGAGAAGAGACCCAGTACTTC. The encoded protein is CASSLSTSGEETQYF.

This clonotype was picked up a small number of times. The gene calls are TRBV25-1 and TRBJ1-6, with 12 bases identical to TRBD1. Trimming cost V 4 bases and J 6 bases; bases outside gene matches: 7. In germline, CDR1 is MGHDK, CDR2 SYGVNS. This CDR3 has 17 residues. The CDR3 region is CASSVQGQGAGNSPLHF. The CDR3 DNA reads as TGTGCCAGCAGTGTACAGGGACAGGGGGCAGGTAATTCACCCCTCCACTTT.

This clonotype was observed many times. The chain uses TRBV25-1 and TRBJ2-7; no definite D call. Per germline, CDR1 MGHDK and CDR2 SYGVNS. Trimming removed 5 bases at V and 0 bases at J, with 11 bases between. The CDR3 extends over 14 amino acids. The CDR3 protein is CASSPPGLSYEQYF. The CDR3 DNA sequence: TGTGCCAGCAGTCCTCCGGGTCTCTCCTACGAGCAGTACTTC.

This chain connects TRBV15 to TRBJ1-5; possible D gene TRBD1, 6 bases. Germline V gene data show CDR1 as LNHNV and CDR2 as YYDKDF (reference sequence). V was cut by 0 bases and J by 4 bases, with 10 bases left in between. The CDR3 has 15 amino acids. CDR3 protein: CATSRDLQGNQPQHF. The CDR3 nucleotides are TGTGCCACCAGCAGAGATCTACAGGGAAATCAGCCCCAGCATTTT.

Only a few counts were recorded for this clonotype. The chain employs TRBV12-3 or TRBV12-4 and TRBJ1-2; no firm D call. V dropped 1 base and J dropped 2 bases, with 5 bases sitting between them. This CDR3 contains 13 residues. The CDR3 spells CASSLVGNYGYTF. The CDR3, as DNA: TGTGCCAGCAGTTTAGTAGGGAACTATGGCTACACCTTC.

This clonotype was recorded at least ten times. The rearrangement joins TRBV10-2 to TRBJ2-1; D is uncertain. CDR3 length: 13 residues. V lost 7 bases and J lost 7, with 14 bases in between. CDR1 is WSHSY and CDR2 is SAAADI in the germline V gene. CDR3 amino acids: CASTLSLENEQFF. The CDR3, as DNA: TGCGCCAGCACCCTAAGTCTAGAGAATGAGCAGTTCTTC.

The rearrangement uses TRBV18 and TRBJ1-4; D is uncertain. The CDR3 sequence is 15 residues long. Germline V gene lookup returns CDR1 KGHSH and CDR2 LQKENI. Trimming took off 1 base at V and 5 bases at J, with 11 bases between the two ends. The CDR3 region is CASSPRGVLNEKLFF. The DNA for the CDR3 is TGTGCCAGCTCACCACGGGGTGTCCTCAATGAAAAACTGTTTTTT.

The rearrangement uses TRBV18 and TRBJ1-1; D is uncertain. There are 16 residues in the CDR3. Between the trimmed V and J ends, which lost 3 bases and 4 bases, there was a span of 18 bases. Germline lookup yields CDR1 KGHSH and CDR2 LQKENI. The DNA for the CDR3 is TGTGCCAGCTCACCCGCCTATACGATTTTTCGCACTGAAGCTTTCTTT. It is translated as CASSPAYTIFRTEAFF.

The chain has TRBV2 and TRBJ1-4; 7 bases align to TRBD1. V trimming: 7 bases; J trimming: 2 bases; junction bases outside the gene matches: 10. CDR1 and CDR2 (germline): SNHLY, FYNNEI. The CDR3 loop spans 16 amino acids. The CDR3 nucleotides read TGTGCCAGCACTCGAGGGGGCTTGACTACTAATGAAAAACTGTTTTTT. It codes for CASTRGGLTTNEKLFF.

This chain connects TRBV2 to TRBJ2-5; weak D call: TRBD1 (6 bases). With 4 bases removed from V and 0 bases from J, the gap between germline ends came to 12 bases. Germline V gene sequence: CDR1 SNHLY, CDR2 FYNNEI. CDR3 length equals 15 residues. CDR3 DNA sequence: TGTGCCAGCAGTGGTAGGACAGACTACCAAGAGACCCAGTACTTC. Translation: CASSGRTDYQETQYF.

The rearrangement uses TRBV2 and TRBJ1-2; D possibly corresponds to TRBD1 (5 bases). The CDR3 totals 16 residues. The ends were cut back, 5 bases at V and 0 bases at J, with 16 bases in the middle. Germline V gene lookup returns CDR1 SNHLY and CDR2 FYNNEI. CDR3 protein: CASSWGGDRANYGYTF. The CDR3 DNA reads TGTGCCAGCAGTTGGGGGGGGGACCGAGCTAACTATGGCTACACCTTC. The entire variable domain, with the rest obtained from reference TRBV2 and TRBJ1-2, is as follows: EPEVTQTPSHQVTQMGQEVILRCVPISNHLYFYWYRQILGQKVEFLVSFYNNEISEKSEIFDDQFSVERPDGSNFTLKIRSTKLEDSAMYFCASSWGGDRANYGYTFGSGTRLTVV.

There are a few counts of this clonotype. V is TRBV7-9 and J is TRBJ2-5; 10 nucleotides match TRBD2. Per germline, CDR1 SEHNR and CDR2 FQNEAQ (reference sequence). The CDR3 totals 14 residues. The junction had 6 bases not matched to a gene; V was cut back by 6 bases and J by 5 bases. The CDR3 protein is CASRPGLANETQYF. The CDR3 DNA follows: TGTGCCAGCAGGCCGGGACTAGCGAACGAGACCCAGTACTTC.

The chain employs TRBV12-3 or TRBV12-4 and TRBJ2-3, with unresolved D. The CDR3 runs 16 residues. V was pared by 0 bases and J by 2 bases, with 12 bases between. The chain's CDR3 is CASSLAGGSDTDTQYF. CDR3 coding DNA: TGTGCCAGCAGTTTAGCGGGTGGATCTGACACAGATACGCAGTATTTT.

This clonotype has a handful of counts. A much larger clone sits a single nucleotide away, making a read error possible. The rearrangement links TRBV24-1 to TRBJ2-1; 11 bases map to TRBD2. The length of the CDR3 is 13 residues. Germline CDR1 reads KGHDR; CDR2 reads SFDVKD. The CDR3, as DNA: TGTGCCAGCAGTGTCGATCTAGCGGGGGGGCAGTTCTTC. Translating gives CASSVDLAGGQFF.

This chain connects TRBV29-1 to TRBJ2-5, with TRBD2 identical over 7 bases. V lost 4 bases to trimming and J lost 5 bases; unmatched junction nucleotides: 1. The CDR3 extends over 11 amino acids. Germline V CDR1 and CDR2: SQVTM, ANQGSEA. CDR3 protein: CSVGEGETQYF. The CDR3 region has the DNA TGCAGCGTTGGGGAGGGGGAGACCCAGTACTTC.